This T cell receptor beta chain was sequenced for a study of T cell responses to AZD1222 COVID-19 vaccine. Study-level results: Among vaccine-associated CD4 TCRs, coverage spanned spike, with dominance at 160-218 and 743-854.

As to this clone: Its cognate antigen is unknown.

Method: immunoSEQ multiplex PCR; TCRdb's copy keeps in-frame clones and lacks some. The table has approximately 150,000 clones, around 85% seen once. This CDR3 has 15 amino acids. V was trimmed by 2 bases and J by 3 bases, leaving 13 bases between them. CDR1 is SGDLS and CDR2 is YYNGEE in the germline V gene. This rearrangement joins TRBV9 to TRBJ2-3, with D possibly being TRBD1 or TRBD2 (6 bases each). The sequence was obtained from an adult who received the AZD1222 COVID-19 vaccine. The source was peripheral blood, collected 28 days after the second AZD1222 dose. Written as DNA, the CDR3 is TGTGCCAGCAGCGTGGAGGGGGGTATTACAGATACGCAGTATTTT. Translated, it gives CASSVEGGITDTQYF.